Presented here are 8 T cell receptor beta chains from one specimen sequenced in a study of T cells in Graves' hyperthyroidism and ophthalmopathy. There were TCR beta CDR3 regions amplified from RNA transcripts. Researchers ran a first-round RT-PCR on the TCR CDR3 using the HTBI primer set. TCRdb used MiXCR to reprocess the multiplex PCR reads, holding one entry per CDR3 protein. The table has roughly 500,000 distinct CDR3 sequences, roughly 50% seen once. What was sequenced was peripheral blood or thyroid tissue (not recorded which). The source of these receptors is an adult woman with Graves' disease, either hyperthyroidism or ophthalmopathy (not recorded which).

This clonotype was counted between two and nine times. The chain recombines TRBV7-9 with TRBJ2-5; no firm D call. This CDR3 has 14 amino acids. The ends were cut back, 1 base at V and 5 bases at J, with 11 bases in the middle. The germline CDR1 and CDR2 sequences are SEHNR and FQNEAQ (reference sequence). This chain's CDR3 is CASSLVWRWETQYF. In DNA form, the CDR3 reads TGTGCCAGCAGCTTAGTCTGGAGATGGGAGACCCAGTACTTC.

This sequence joins TRBV7-2 and TRBJ1-2; D uncertain. CDR1 is SGHTA and CDR2 is FQGNSA in the germline V gene. The CDR3 contains 10 residues. CDR3 coding DNA: TGTACTAGCGAGAGTCGTGGCTACACCTTC. It is translated as CTSESRGYTF.

This clonotype was picked up a small number of times. The chain combines TRBV5-8 with TRBJ1-2; TRBD1 matches 8 bases. V lost 0 bases to trimming and J lost 3 bases; unmatched junction nucleotides: 4. CDR1 and CDR2 (germline): SGHTS, YDEGEE. CDR3 size: 15 residues. The CDR3 DNA is TGTGCCAGCAGCTTGGCAGGGGGCTACGACTATGGCTACACCTTC. Encoded protein: CASSLAGGYDYGYTF. Looking up the rest from reference TRBV5-8 and TRBJ1-2 gives the full variable domain: EAGVTQSPTHLIKTRGQQATLRCSPISGHTSVYWYQQALGLGLQFLLWYDEGEERNRGNFPPRFSGRQFPNYSSELNVNALELEDSALYLCASSLAGGYDYGYTFGSGTRLTVV.

This clonotype has just a few counts. A much larger clonotype is one base distant, so this may be a read error. The chain links TRBV7-3 to TRBJ2-5; D possibly corresponds to TRBD2 (5 bases). The CDR3 is 16 residues long. The germline gives CDR1 SGHTA, CDR2 FQGTGA. The CDR3 loop reads CASGLVGLGSQETQYF. The CDR3 DNA sequence: TGTGCCAGCGGCTTAGTGGGCCTGGGGAGCCAAGAGACCCAGTACTTC.

The chain employs TRBV20-1 and TRBJ1-2; 7 nucleotides align to TRBD1. Germline-derived CDR1 and CDR2 are DFQATT and SNEGSKA (reference sequence). The junction had 9 bases not matched to a gene; V was cut back by 3 bases and J by 5 bases. This CDR3 region has 14 residues. CDR3 region: CSASRGGGGYGYTF. CDR3 bases: TGCAGTGCTAGTCGAGGGGGCGGGGGTTATGGCTACACCTTC.

The rearrangement links TRBV5-1 to TRBJ1-2; 7 positions agree with TRBD1. This CDR3 contains 15 residues. Germline V gene lookup returns CDR1 SGHRS and CDR2 YFSETQ. V lost 4 bases, J lost 8 bases, and 14 bases stayed unmatched. The CDR3 spells CASSQTGTASAGYTF. CDR3 sequence (DNA): TGCGCCAGCAGCCAAACCGGGACAGCCAGTGCGGGCTACACCTTC.

The rearrangement uses TRBV27 and TRBJ2-7; D may correspond to TRBD1 or TRBD2 (5 bases each). The CDR3 runs 13 residues. Germline V gene sequence: CDR1 MNHEY, CDR2 SMNVEV (reference sequence). V lost 6 bases and J lost 12, with 21 bases in between. CDR3 bases: TGTGCCAGCAGAGACAGAAATTTAATTCGGGGGTACTTC. It specifies CASRDRNLIRGYF.

At least ten counts were recorded for this clonotype. The chain employs TRBV27 and TRBJ1-1; 7 bases match TRBD1. CDR3 length equals 16 residues. With V trimmed by 4 bases and J by 1 base, 9 bases remained unmatched. Germline CDR1 MNHEY, CDR2 SMNVEV (reference sequence). CDR3 in DNA: TGTGCCAGCAGTTATTACACAGGGGCCCCGAACACTGAAGCTTTCTTT. Residues: CASSYYTGAPNTEAFF.